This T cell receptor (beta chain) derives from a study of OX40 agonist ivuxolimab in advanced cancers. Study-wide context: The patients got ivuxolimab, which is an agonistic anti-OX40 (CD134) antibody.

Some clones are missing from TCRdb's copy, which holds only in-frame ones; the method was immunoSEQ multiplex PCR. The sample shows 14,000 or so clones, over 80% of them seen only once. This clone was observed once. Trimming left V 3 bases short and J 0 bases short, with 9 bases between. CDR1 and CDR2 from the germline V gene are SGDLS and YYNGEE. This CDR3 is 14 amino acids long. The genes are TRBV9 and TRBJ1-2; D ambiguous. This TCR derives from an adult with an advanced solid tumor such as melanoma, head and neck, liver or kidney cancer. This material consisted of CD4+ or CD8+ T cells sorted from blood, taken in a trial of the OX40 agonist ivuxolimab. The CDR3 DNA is TGTGCCAGCAGCGCCGCCGTCGCTAACTATGGCTACACCTTC. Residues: CASSAAVANYGYTF.